This T cell receptor (beta chain) was sequenced for a study of radiotherapy plus CTLA-4 blockade in lung cancer. Study-wide findings and caveats: Clones derived from tumor TCRs expanded in blood after radiotherapy plus ipilimumab.

The germline V gene encodes CDR1 MNHNY and CDR2 SVGAGI (reference sequence). The ends were cut back, 2 bases at V and 1 base at J, with 7 bases in the middle. The CDR3 is made up of 14 amino acids. Of note for this clone: Its antigen is unknown.

The table came from immunoSEQ multiplex PCR; TCRdb's copy has only in-frame clones and leaves some out. The sample lists more than 100,000 clones, 80% to 90% occurring once. The rearrangement uses TRBV6-6 and TRBJ2-3; D is tentatively TRBD1 or TRBD2 (5 bases each). The material was peripheral blood, obtained from a patient treated with radiotherapy plus ipilimumab. This sequence originates from a human donor with non-small cell lung cancer that progressed on radiotherapy plus ipilimumab. The CDR3 region has the DNA TGTGCCAGCAGTTACGGGGGACGCACAGATACGCAGTATTTT. Translated, it gives CASSYGGRTDTQYF.